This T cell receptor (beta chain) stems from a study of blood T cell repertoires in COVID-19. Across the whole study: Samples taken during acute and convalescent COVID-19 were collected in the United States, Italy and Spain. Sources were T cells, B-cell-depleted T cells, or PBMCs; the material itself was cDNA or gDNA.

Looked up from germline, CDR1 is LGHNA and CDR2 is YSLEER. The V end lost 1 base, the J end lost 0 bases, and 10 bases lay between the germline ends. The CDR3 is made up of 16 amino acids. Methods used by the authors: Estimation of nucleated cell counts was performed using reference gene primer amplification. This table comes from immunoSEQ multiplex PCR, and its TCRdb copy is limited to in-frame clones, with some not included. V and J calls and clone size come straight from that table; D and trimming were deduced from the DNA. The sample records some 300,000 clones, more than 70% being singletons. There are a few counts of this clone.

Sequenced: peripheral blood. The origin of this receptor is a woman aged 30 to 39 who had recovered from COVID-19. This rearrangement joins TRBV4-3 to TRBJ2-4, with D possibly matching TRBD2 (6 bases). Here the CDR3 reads CASSQGMGLAKNIQYF. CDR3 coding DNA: TGCGCCAGCAGCCAAGGAATGGGACTAGCCAAAAACATTCAGTACTTC.